The rows below give T cell receptor beta chains drawn from one sample of a study of blood T cell repertoires in COVID-19. TCRdb keeps only in-frame clones here, not all; method: immunoSEQ multiplex PCR. Of approximately 170,000 clones in the sample, around 83% were seen once. The material sequenced was peripheral blood. These receptors were taken from a woman of 80 years or more in a cohort sampled during active or convalescent COVID-19. Each CDR3 is given without its conserved first and last residue. Fields, in order: D gene, V gene, J gene, CDR3 length, CDR3 protein. D genes are given only for firm matches.

TRBD1	TRBV24-1	TRBJ1-3	16	ATSEIGQGGYSGNTIY
-	TRBV3-1/TRBV3-2	TRBJ1-4	12	ASSYWRDVEKLF
-	TRBV28	TRBJ1-2	12	ASSLIRGDYGYT
-	TRBV5-1	TRBJ2-2	12	ASSVPRGTGELF
TRBD1	TRBV6-5	TRBJ2-3	11	ASRDRGGDTQY
TRBD1	TRBV5-1	TRBJ1-1	12	ASRSQTGDTEAF
TRBD1	TRBV29-1	TRBJ1-2	12	SARDSGLDYGYT
-	TRBV27	TRBJ2-1	15	ASSLRRTGVDHNEQF
-	TRBV6-4	TRBJ2-7	10	ASSDPGYEQY
TRBD2	TRBV5-8	TRBJ2-1	12	ASSSGLAGIEQF
-	TRBV11-2	TRBJ1-3	13	ASSLAGMAGNTIY
TRBD2	TRBV3-1/TRBV3-2	TRBJ2-5	11	ASSSGLQETQY
-	TRBV6-6	TRBJ2-7	11	ASRTGLVYEQY
-	TRBV24-1	TRBJ2-3	12	ATSDPGVRGTQY
TRBD1	TRBV6-1	TRBJ1-2	14	ASSEWGQRRVYGYT
TRBD1	TRBV19	TRBJ1-1	12	ASTPKQGFAEAF
TRBD1	TRBV5-6	TRBJ1-4	13	ASSTRQGAREKLF
TRBD1	TRBV29-1	TRBJ2-7	14	SVPRPTGGGFHEQY
-	TRBV7-2	TRBJ1-6	10	ASSQDSSPLH
-	TRBV19	TRBJ1-4	14	ASAAGGITTNEKLF
-	TRBV19	TRBJ1-1	11	ASSDREYTEAF
-	TRBV6-5	TRBJ1-4	11	ASSYGEYEKLF
TRBD1	TRBV7-9	TRBJ1-4	13	ASSQRTGGGEKLF
-	TRBV6-5	TRBJ2-5	12	ASSYSARRETQY
TRBD1	TRBV20-1	TRBJ2-3	12	SASTGASTDTQY
TRBD1	TRBV5-4	TRBJ2-7	11	ASSPLDRTEQY
TRBD1	TRBV27	TRBJ2-7	12	ASLGTGGKGEQY
TRBD1	TRBV6-2/TRBV6-3	TRBJ1-6	11	ASSPGQDSPLH
TRBD1	TRBV7-2	TRBJ2-1	12	ASTDRAHYNEQF
TRBD1	TRBV6-5	TRBJ2-3	13	ASSYTGGGTDTQY
-	TRBV5-1	TRBJ2-7	12	ASSLGRETYEQY
-	TRBV29-1	TRBJ1-1	10	SVGGQNTEAF
-	TRBV10-2	TRBJ1-1	12	ASRAGQLNTEAF
-	TRBV11-2	TRBJ1-2	11	ASSLVSNYGYT
-	TRBV10-3	TRBJ1-4	11	AISESTDEKLF
-	TRBV5-6	TRBJ2-3	13	ASTNPQGNRDTQY
TRBD1	TRBV9	TRBJ1-2	16	ASSDPWRETGGPHGYT
-	TRBV18	TRBJ2-2	13	ASSPMTGHTGELF
-	TRBV7-2	TRBJ1-1	13	ASSLTGPMNTEAF
TRBD1	TRBV11-3	TRBJ2-7	16	ASSLPGQGALGTYEQY
TRBD2	TRBV7-7	TRBJ2-6	17	ASSPRTSGSRTGANVLT
TRBD1	TRBV18	TRBJ1-3	14	ASSPPGQGAGNTIY
-	TRBV7-2	TRBJ1-2	13	ASSLDGGRYYGYT
-	TRBV5-1	TRBJ2-2	11	ASSFIDTGELF
-	TRBV9	TRBJ1-1	11	ASSVISGTEAF
TRBD1	TRBV14	TRBJ2-5	11	ASSPDRAKTQY